This is a list of T cell receptor beta chains from one sample in a study of graft-versus-host responses after intestinal transplantation. No antigen has been identified for these receptors. Some clones are missing from TCRdb's copy, which holds only in-frame ones; the method was immunoSEQ multiplex PCR. The table lists about 26,000 clones, 82% of them singletons. Sequencing used unstimulated CD4+ T cells sorted from spleen or lymph node cells, obtained before intestinal transplant. Receptors were obtained from a human donor who received an intestinal transplant. CDR3s include the opening cysteine and the closing phenylalanine or tryptophan. The order of the fields is J gene, V gene, CDR3 protein.

TRBJ2-1,TRBV5-1,CASSFRDRSYNEQFF
TRBJ2-7,TRBV5-1,CAGSLGSGGPYEQYF
TRBJ1-1,TRBV5-1,CASSLDRRNTEAFF
TRBJ2-4,TRBV5-1,CASSLDIGTGALLAKNIQYF
TRBJ1-2,TRBV6-5,CASTEGYGYTF
TRBJ2-1,TRBV6-1,CASSERGTTRDEQFF
TRBJ2-2,TRBV6-1,CASSEIQTGRPGELFF
TRBJ1-1,TRBV19,CASTGAHTEAFF
TRBJ2-2,TRBV10-1,CASSARGPSTGELFF
TRBJ1-5,TRBV5-1,CASSFARGQPQHF
TRBJ2-1,TRBV14,CASSPEQFF
TRBJ2-3,TRBV4-1,CASSQENYRSTDTQYF
TRBJ2-3,TRBV4-1,CASSPRSGSSIPDTQYF
TRBJ1-6,TRBV28,CASSLGFFNSPLHF
TRBJ2-7,TRBV28,CASSPTGTSGYEQYF
TRBJ2-7,TRBV6-5,CASSKEAGQYYEQYF
TRBJ2-3,TRBV6-1,CASKIASGITDTQYF
TRBJ2-2,TRBV18,CASSPYVNTGELFF
TRBJ1-3,TRBV30,CAWTGGRYGNTIYF
TRBJ2-4,TRBV2,CASSAGAKNIQYF
TRBJ1-1,TRBV5-1,CASSTGTGGLEAFF
TRBJ2-1,TRBV15,CATRGTGSYNEQFF
TRBJ2-7,TRBV28,CASSLQGLSSYEQYF
TRBJ1-4,TRBV14,CASSQVQGGEKLFF
TRBJ1-5,TRBV5-5,CASSLGGYSNQPQHF
TRBJ2-6,TRBV7-8,CASSLGYRQGLSGANVLTF
TRBJ2-7,TRBV9,CASSVGVSAPHEQYF
TRBJ2-3,TRBV6-6,CASSYARMGVDTQYF
TRBJ2-3,TRBV5-1,CASSEGLRTDTQYF
TRBJ2-1,TRBV14,CASSQRRQGNEQFF
TRBJ2-3,TRBV4-1,CASSQIPTDTQYF
TRBJ1-1,TRBV5-4,CASSLRGIAEAFF
TRBJ2-2,TRBV4-1,CASRTTGFETGELFF
TRBJ2-7,TRBV6-5,CASSTALYEQYF
TRBJ2-7,TRBV7-9,CASSLRGQDSYEQYF
TRBJ2-3,TRBV19,CASSLRVREGTQYF
TRBJ1-1,TRBV28,CASSPGANTEAFF
.,TRBV5-1,CASRPGTGGYEQYF
TRBJ2-3,TRBV21-1,CASSKDFTAERSDTQYF
TRBJ2-2,TRBV7-3,CASSLGGDTGELFF
TRBJ2-3,TRBV7-6,CASSLASATDTQYF
TRBJ2-1,TRBV19,CASSVDRAESSYNEQFF
TRBJ2-5,TRBV29-1,CSFSGRQGQETQYF
TRBJ2-3,TRBV6-5,CASSYSGGAQYF
TRBJ2-7,TRBV6-5,CASGTGGYEQYF
TRBJ2-2,TRBV7-3,CASSQQGRVDTGELFF
TRBJ2-1,TRBV5-8,CASSPAELESQFF
TRBJ2-3,TRBV4-2,CASSQDRPAGPSGDTQYF
TRBJ1-5,TRBV21-1,CASSKEVTRASYSNQPQHF
TRBJ2-3,TRBV6-6,CASRTSTSGSTDTQYF
TRBJ2-7,TRBV19,CASSIDAGGPREQYF
TRBJ1-5,TRBV7-2,CASRTGTGGSSNQPQHF
TRBJ1-3,TRBV11-3,CASSLGPTGNTIYF
TRBJ2-3,TRBV19,CASGRLAGGMNTQYF